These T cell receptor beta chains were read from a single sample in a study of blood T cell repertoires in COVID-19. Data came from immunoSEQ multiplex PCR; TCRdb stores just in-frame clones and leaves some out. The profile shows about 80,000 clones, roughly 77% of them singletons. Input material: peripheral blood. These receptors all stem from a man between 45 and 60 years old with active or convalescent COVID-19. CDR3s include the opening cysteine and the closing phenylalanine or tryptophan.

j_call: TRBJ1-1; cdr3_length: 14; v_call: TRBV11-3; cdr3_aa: CASSLAGMNTEAFF
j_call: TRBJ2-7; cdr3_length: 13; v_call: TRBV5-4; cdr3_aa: CASSLPGGNEQYF
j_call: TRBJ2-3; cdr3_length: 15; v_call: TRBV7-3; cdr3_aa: CASSPGTSGTDTQYF
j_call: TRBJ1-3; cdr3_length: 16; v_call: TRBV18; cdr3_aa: CASSPPTGVRGNTIYF
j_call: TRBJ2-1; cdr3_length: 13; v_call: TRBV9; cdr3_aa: CASSTLLGNEQFF
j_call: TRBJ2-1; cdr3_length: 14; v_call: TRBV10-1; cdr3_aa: CASSESRSYNEQFF
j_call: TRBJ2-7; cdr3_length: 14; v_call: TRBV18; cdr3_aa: CASSRDRDDYEQYF
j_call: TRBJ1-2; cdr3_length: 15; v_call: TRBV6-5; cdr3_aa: CASRGSDGLLYGYTF
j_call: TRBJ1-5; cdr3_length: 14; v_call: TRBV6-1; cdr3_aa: CASSEAGGLQPQHF
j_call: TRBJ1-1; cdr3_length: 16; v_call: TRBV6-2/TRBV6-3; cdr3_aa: CASSYRVREVNTEAFF
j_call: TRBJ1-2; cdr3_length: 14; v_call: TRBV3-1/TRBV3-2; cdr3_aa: CASSQELRGSGYTF
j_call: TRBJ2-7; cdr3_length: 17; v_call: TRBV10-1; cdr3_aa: CASSEGLAGGLSYEQYF
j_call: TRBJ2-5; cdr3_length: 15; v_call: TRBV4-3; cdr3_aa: CASSQEGDTQETQYF
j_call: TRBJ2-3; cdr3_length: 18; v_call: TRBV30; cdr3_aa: CASTDSSGGGTSTDTQYF
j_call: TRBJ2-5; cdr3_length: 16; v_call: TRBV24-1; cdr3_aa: CATSETGTGGKETQYF
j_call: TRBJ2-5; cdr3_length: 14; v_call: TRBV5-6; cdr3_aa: CASSLQQGRETQYF
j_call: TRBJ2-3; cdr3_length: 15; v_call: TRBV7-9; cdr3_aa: CASNPPPVVADTQYF
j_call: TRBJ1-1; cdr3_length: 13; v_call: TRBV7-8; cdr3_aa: CASSFLGDTEAFF
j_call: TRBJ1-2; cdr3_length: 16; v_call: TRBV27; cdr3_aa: CASSWGSGGVNYGYTF
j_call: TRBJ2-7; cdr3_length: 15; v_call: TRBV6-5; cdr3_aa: CASSYLASGGMEQYF
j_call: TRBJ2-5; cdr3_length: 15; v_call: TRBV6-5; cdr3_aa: CASGRGLSVEETQYF
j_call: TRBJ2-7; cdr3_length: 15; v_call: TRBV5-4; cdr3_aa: CASSLGGGGSYEQYF
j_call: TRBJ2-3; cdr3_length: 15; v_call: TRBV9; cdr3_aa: CASSVGGGGPDTQYF